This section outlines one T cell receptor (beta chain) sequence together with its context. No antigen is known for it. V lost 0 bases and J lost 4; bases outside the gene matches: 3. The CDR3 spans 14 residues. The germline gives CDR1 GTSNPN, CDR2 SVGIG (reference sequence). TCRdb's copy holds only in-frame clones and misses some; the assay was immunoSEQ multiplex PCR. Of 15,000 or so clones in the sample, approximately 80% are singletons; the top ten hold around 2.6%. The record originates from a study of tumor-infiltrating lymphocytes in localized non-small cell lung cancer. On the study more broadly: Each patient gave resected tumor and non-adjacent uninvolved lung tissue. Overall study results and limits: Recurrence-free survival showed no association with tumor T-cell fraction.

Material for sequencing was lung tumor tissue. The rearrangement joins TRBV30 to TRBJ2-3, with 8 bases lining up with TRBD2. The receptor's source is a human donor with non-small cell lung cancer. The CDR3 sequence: CAWSVYGRADTQYF. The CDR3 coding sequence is TGTGCCTGGAGTGTATACGGGAGGGCAGATACGCAGTATTTT.